Listed below are T cell receptor beta chains from one sample, sequenced in a study of human T cells and chemical hapten exposure. From the RACE reads, TCRdb called clonotypes with MiXCR, one entry per CDR3 protein. The sample records 250,000 or so distinct CDR3 sequences, approximately 8.4% being singletons. Specimen: whole blood, collected in connection with sensitization to the hapten diphenylcyclopropenone (DPC). These receptors were taken from a woman in her thirties or forties with alopecia areata. Some clones in this sample may be carry-over from other donors' samples. Both conserved end residues are part of each CDR3. D genes are given only for firm matches. Clone size is stated in some rows and not others, as once, few, many or a class when expanded.

DNA	CDR3	D	size	J	V
TGTGCCAGCAGCTTAGCGACAGGGCTGTACAATGAGCAGTTCTTC	CASSLATGLYNEQFF	TRBD1	few	TRBJ2-1	TRBV7-9
TGTGCCAGCAGTTTATCGCTTTCCGGGACAATTAGCAATCAGCCCCAGCATTTT	CASSLSLSGTISNQPQHF	.	few	TRBJ1-5	TRBV27
TGTGCCAGCCGAACGACAGGGGCTACCTATGGCTACACCTTC	CASRTTGATYGYTF	TRBD1	few	TRBJ1-2	TRBV27
TGTGCCAGCAGTTTACAGCTAGCGGGCGAGCAGTACTTC	CASSLQLAGEQYF	TRBD2	.	TRBJ2-7	TRBV12-3/TRBV12-4
TGCAGCGTTGTTTCGGCAGGGGACGGGGAGCTGTTTTTT	CSVVSAGDGELFF	.	many	TRBJ2-2	TRBV29-1
TGCAGTGCTAGTCTCGACAGGTCCTACTACGAGCAGTACTTC	CSASLDRSYYEQYF	.	.	TRBJ2-7	TRBV20-1
TGCAGTGCTAGGAGTCCCATTGGCGGGGAGCTGTTTTTT	CSARSPIGGELFF	.	few	TRBJ2-2	TRBV20-1
TGCGCCAGCAGTGACGGGCAACGCGATGGCTACACCTTC	CASSDGQRDGYTF	.	few	TRBJ1-2	TRBV10-2
TGCGCCAGCAGCCTAGGGACTAGCGGAGTCAATGAGCAGTTCTTC	CASSLGTSGVNEQFF	TRBD2	.	TRBJ2-1	TRBV5-1
TGTGCCAGCAGCGACTGGGAGGGCCCGGAGACCCAGTACTTC	CASSDWEGPETQYF	TRBD2	.	TRBJ2-5	TRBV11-2
TGCAGCGTTGGGGAGGGCGATACGCAGTATTTT	CSVGEGDTQYF	TRBD2	few	TRBJ2-3	TRBV29-1
TGCGCCAGCAGCGATCCTCTTCAAGAGACCCAGTACTTC	CASSDPLQETQYF	.	many	TRBJ2-5	TRBV5-1
TGTGCCAGCAGTGTCCAGTCTACCTATAATTCACCCCTCCACTTT	CASSVQSTYNSPLHF	.	many	TRBJ1-6	TRBV6-6
TGCAGTGCTAGAGTGCACGGAACGAACACCGGGGAGCTGTTTTTT	CSARVHGTNTGELFF	.	few	TRBJ2-2	TRBV20-1
TGTGCCAGCAGCTTAGCGCGGGGGAGCCAAGAGACCCAGTACTTC	CASSLARGSQETQYF	TRBD2	many	TRBJ2-5	TRBV7-2
TGCAGTGCTAACTCCCCAATTATGAGGCGGGGTGACACAGATACGCAGTATTTT	CSANSPIMRRGDTDTQYF	.	few	TRBJ2-3	TRBV20-1
TGTGCCATCAGGTCCACACCTAACAGGGCAAATACGCAGTATTTT	CAIRSTPNRANTQYF	.	many	TRBJ2-3	TRBV10-3